These T cell receptor beta chains were read from a single sample in a study of early T cells in non-severe SARS-CoV-2 infection. TCRdb independently ran MiXCR on the 5' RACE reads; one entry per CDR3 protein. The top ten hold around 4.7% of the sample, which has 97,000 or so distinct CDR3 sequences, more than 9.5% seen once. The sequencing here drew on whole blood, taken at baseline. Every receptor here comes from an adult who was a healthcare worker with PCR-confirmed SARS-CoV-2 infection or an uninfected control (not recorded which). Both conserved end residues are part of each CDR3. D genes are given only for firm matches. For some rows the clone size is stated as once, few or many, or as a class when expanded; others skip it.

NA | TRBJ2-1 | TRBV9 | 13 | few | CASSVGGGDEQFF | TGTGCCAGCAGCGTAGGTGGAGGGGATGAGCAGTTCTTC
NA | TRBJ2-1 | TRBV12-3/TRBV12-4 | 13 | NA | CASSFTTYNEQFF | TGTGCCAGCAGTTTCACTACCTACAATGAGCAGTTCTTC
TRBD2 | TRBJ2-1 | TRBV25-1 | 16 | NA | CASSRLAGGTYNEQFF | TGTGCCAGCAGTCGACTAGCGGGGGGCACCTACAATGAGCAGTTCTTC
TRBD1 | TRBJ1-2 | TRBV29-1 | 12 | few | CSVDGQGDGYTF | TGCAGCGTAGATGGACAGGGCGATGGCTACACCTTC
TRBD1 | TRBJ1-2 | TRBV20-1 | 15 | NA | CSASLLDRGLNGYTF | TGCAGTGCTTCCCTTTTAGACAGGGGGCTCAATGGCTACACCTTC
TRBD2 | TRBJ2-2 | TRBV5-1 | 16 | NA | CASSSLTSTNTGELFF | TGCGCCAGCAGCTCACTGACTAGCACAAACACCGGGGAGCTGTTTTTT
TRBD1 | TRBJ2-7 | TRBV7-2 | 14 | many | CASSLDRRAYEQYF | TGTGCCAGCAGCCTGGACAGGAGAGCCTACGAGCAGTACTTC
NA | TRBJ2-7 | TRBV12-3/TRBV12-4 | 16 | NA | CASSSELGTHPYEQYF | TGTGCCAGCAGTAGTGAACTCGGGACCCACCCCTACGAGCAGTACTTC
NA | TRBJ1-6 | TRBV7-2 | 13 | few | CASSLEGNSPLHF | TGTGCCAGCAGCTTAGAGGGCAATTCACCCCTCCACTTT
TRBD2 | TRBJ2-1 | TRBV2 | 18 | many | CASSEALTAGAVYNEQFF | TGTGCCAGCAGTGAAGCACTGACAGCGGGGGCGGTCTACAATGAGCAGTTCTTC
NA | TRBJ2-1 | TRBV12-3/TRBV12-4 | 15 | NA | CASTSTGWQYNEQFF | TGTGCCAGCACCTCGACCGGCTGGCAGTACAATGAGCAGTTCTTC
NA | TRBJ2-1 | TRBV4-2 | 14 | many | CASSQDLAYNEQFF | TGTGCCAGCAGCCAAGATCTTGCCTACAATGAGCAGTTCTTC
NA | TRBJ1-1 | TRBV5-1 | 13 | NA | CASSLTGIAEAFF | TGCGCCAGCAGCTTGACAGGGATCGCTGAAGCTTTCTTT
TRBD2 | TRBJ2-3 | TRBV10-3 | 16 | NA | CATSALQRGGLDTQYF | TGTGCCACCAGTGCCCTCCAGCGGGGGGGCCTAGATACGCAGTATTTT
NA | TRBJ2-1 | TRBV11-2 | 14 | few | CASSLTVSYNEQFF | TGTGCCAGCAGCTTAACAGTGTCCTACAATGAGCAGTTCTTC
NA | TRBJ1-1 | TRBV5-1 | 14 | many | CASTKTGVNTEAFF | TGCGCCAGCACAAAGACAGGAGTGAACACTGAAGCTTTCTTT
NA | TRBJ1-2 | TRBV4-1 | 13 | many | CASSQIEGYGYTF | TGCGCCAGCAGCCAAATCGAGGGCTATGGCTACACCTTC
NA | TRBJ1-4 | TRBV7-2 | 13 | NA | CASSTGAGEKLFF | TGTGCCAGCAGCACCGGGGCGGGGGAAAAACTGTTTTTT
NA | TRBJ2-1 | TRBV29-1 | 12 | NA | CSEGTSYNEQFF | TGCAGCGAGGGGACATCCTACAATGAGCAGTTCTTC
NA | TRBJ1-3 | TRBV7-3 | 14 | NA | CASSEGYPGNTIYF | TGTGCCAGCAGCGAAGGGTATCCTGGAAACACCATATATTTT
NA | TRBJ2-3 | TRBV7-8 | 15 | NA | CASSANPGGTDTQYF | TGTGCCAGCAGCGCCAATCCGGGGGGCACAGATACGCAGTATTTT
TRBD2 | TRBJ2-3 | TRBV5-1 | 14 | NA | CASSGREGTDTQYF | TGCGCCAGCAGCGGGAGGGAAGGCACAGATACGCAGTATTTT
TRBD2 | TRBJ2-1 | TRBV20-1 | 16 | many | CSARDSGLASNNEQFF | TGCAGTGCTAGAGACTCCGGACTAGCGTCGAACAATGAGCAGTTCTTC
TRBD1 | TRBJ1-1 | TRBV28 | 14 | few | CASNLDRGLTEAFF | TGTGCCAGCAATCTGGACAGGGGGCTTACTGAAGCTTTCTTT
TRBD2 | TRBJ2-3 | TRBV5-1 | 15 | many | CASRLAGGPGDTQYF | TGCGCCAGCAGGTTAGCGGGAGGGCCGGGAGATACGCAGTATTTT
NA | TRBJ1-1 | TRBV9 | 13 | NA | CASSVSGDTEAFF | TGTGCCAGCAGCGTGTCTGGAGACACTGAAGCTTTCTTT
TRBD1 | TRBJ2-3 | TRBV7-2 | 14 | few | CASSPTGGAYTQYF | TGTGCCAGCAGCCCAACAGGGGGCGCATATACGCAGTATTTT
TRBD1 | TRBJ1-1 | TRBV9 | 15 | NA | CASSEGTGVDTEAFF | TGTGCCAGCAGCGAGGGGACAGGGGTGGACACTGAAGCTTTCTTT
NA | TRBJ2-7 | TRBV7-2 | 15 | NA | CASSYSSSFAIEQYF | TGTGCCAGCAGTTATTCTTCTAGTTTCGCGATCGAGCAGTACTTC
NA | TRBJ2-2 | TRBV10-2 | 14 | few | CASSDRLNIGELFF | TGCGCCAGCAGTGACAGATTGAATATCGGGGAGCTGTTTTTT